This paragraph covers one TCR beta chain sequence. The antigen is undetermined. The data were taken from a study of T cells in Graves' hyperthyroidism and ophthalmopathy. Whole-study findings and limits: Blood also contained most expanded thyroid clonotypes above 0.001.

Under 3 months was the duration of disease in ophthalmopathy patients, who also had a Clinical Activity Score of at least 3 and a NOSPECS grade of at least 4. Diagnosing involved the use of clinical symptoms, serum thyroxine and TRAb, thyroid ultrasound and orbital computed tomography. It was RNA transcripts that yielded the amplified TCR beta CDR3 regions. HTBI primers were employed in a first-round RT-PCR of the TCR CDR3. From the multiplex PCR reads, TCRdb called clonotypes with MiXCR, one entry per CDR3 protein. The sample has hundreds of thousands of distinct CDR3 sequences; approximately 21% are singletons. Sequencing was done on a sample of blood. The TCR comes from a man aged 25 to 40 with Graves' ophthalmopathy.

CDR3 sequence (DNA): TGCAGCGTTGACACCTATGGCTACACCTTC. Protein sequence: CSVDTYGYTF. The chain uses TRBV29-1 and TRBJ1-2; no clear D gene. CDR1 is SQVTM and CDR2 is ANQGSEA in the germline V gene. The V end was cut by 3 bases, the J end by 4 bases, with 3 bases between. This CDR3 has 10 amino acids.